The present T cell receptor (beta chain) was sequenced within a study of tumor-infiltrating lymphocytes in primary liver carcinoma. Researchers generated TCR beta cDNA from approximately 520 ng of total RNA, relying on a constant-region primer. For TCR beta, libraries were produced by three nested multiplex PCR rounds using slightly modified ARM-PCR. TRBV1-TRBV30 forward primers paired with a C-beta reverse primer drove the first two PCR rounds, approximately 11 cycles each. TCRdb reprocessed the multiplex PCR reads with MiXCR, giving one entry per CDR3 protein. This repertoire shows over 35,000 distinct CDR3 sequences, about three quarters found once; its top ten account for 19%. Unsorted bulk tissue (roughly 19-31 mg) underwent RNA and DNA co-extraction. Patients underwent resection of primary liver carcinoma. V was pared by 0 bases and J by 16 bases, with 20 bases of the junction left unmatched. Germline V gives CDR1 SGHAT, CDR2 FQNNGV. The CDR3 runs to 17 residues.

The TCR originated in a man aged 40-49 years with primary liver carcinoma and hepatitis B virus infection. The chain combines TRBV11-2 with TRBJ2-1; 8 bases match TRBD2. Sequences were obtained from liver tumor tissue from sampling region 2. Subset given: tumor region T2, inferior pole. The CDR3 DNA follows: TGTGCCAGCAGCTTAGATAGGGGCGGGGGGTTCTACAATGAGTACTTCTTC. Its protein is CASSLDRGGGFYNEYFF.